What follows are 7 T cell receptor beta chains derived from one specimen sequenced in a study of cytomegalovirus exposure and HLA in healthy donors. Sequencing was performed with immunoSEQ multiplex PCR; in TCRdb, only in-frame clones are kept and a portion is missing. The sample shows about 240,000 clones, around 87% of them seen only once. Material: PBMCs. The receptors were gathered from a woman younger than 45 in good health and CMV-seropositive.

The chain is built from TRBV2 and TRBJ1-2, with D perhaps TRBD1 (6 bases). The CDR3 consists of 12 residues. V dropped 6 bases and J dropped 8 bases, with 13 bases sitting between them. In germline, CDR1 is SNHLY, CDR2 FYNNEI. CDR3 sequence: CASRAGGEGYTF. The CDR3 DNA sequence: TGTGCCAGCAGGGCGGGGGGCGAGGGCTACACCTTC.

This chain joins TRBV2 and TRBJ2-3; perhaps TRBD1 as D (5 bases). Trimming shortened V by 11 bases and J by 3 bases, and 18 bases separated the two germline ends. The CDR3 sequence is 14 residues long. Germline lookup yields CDR1 SNHLY and CDR2 FYNNEI. CDR3 sequence reads: CAGRAGNPTDTQYF. As DNA, the CDR3 is TGTGCCGGAAGAGCAGGGAATCCGACAGATACGCAGTATTTT.

V is TRBV27 and J is TRBJ2-2; 7 bases fit TRBD2. The CDR3 has 18 amino acids. Germline V gives CDR1 MNHEY, CDR2 SMNVEV (reference sequence). The J segment lost 1 base and the V segment lost 3 bases, leaving 11 bases of the junction unmatched. The CDR3: CASSLLGVSGWNTGELFF. The CDR3 nucleotides read TGTGCCAGCAGTTTGTTGGGGGTTAGCGGGTGGAACACCGGGGAGCTGTTTTTT.

V is TRBV21-1 and J is TRBJ2-1; the table's D call of TRBD2 was not tested on the DNA. TRBV21-1 is listed as a pseudogene. The CDR3 totals 16 residues. The CDR3 coding sequence is TGTGCCAGCAGGCACGGCGGGACTAGTGTCTGTAGTGAGCAGTTCTTC. Translating it yields CASRHGGTSVCSEQFF.

This clone appeared once. The chain links TRBV2 to TRBJ2-7; no definite D call. V lost 7 bases, J lost 1 base, and 11 bases lay in between. The CDR3 length is 13 residues. Germline CDR1 and CDR2: SNHLY and FYNNEI. The chain's CDR3 is CASMVNYSYEQYF. The DNA for the CDR3 is TGTGCCAGCATGGTAAACTATTCCTACGAGCAGTACTTC.

The J gene is TRBJ2-1, the V gene TRBV6-1; 10 bases line up with TRBD2. Germline V gene data show CDR1 as MNHNS and CDR2 as SASEGT. Germline trimming cut 1 base from V and 7 bases from J; bases unmatched to any gene: 4. The CDR3 covers 15 residues. CDR3 nucleotides: TGTGCCAGCAGTGAAGGAAGCGGGGGGGGAAATGAGCAGTTCTTC. It yields the protein CASSEGSGGGNEQFF.

This clone occurred a few times. This chain joins TRBV5-1 and TRBJ2-7, with 7 nucleotides matching TRBD1. The V gene end was trimmed by 4 bases and the J gene end by 0 bases; junction bases not matched to a gene: 7. The CDR3 length is 15 residues. The germline V gene encodes CDR1 SGHRS and CDR2 YFSETQ. The CDR3 region is CASSATGQSSYEQYF. In nucleotides, the CDR3 is TGCGCCAGCAGCGCGACGGGACAGAGCTCCTACGAGCAGTACTTC.